Listed here are 10 T cell receptor beta chains from one sample, sequenced in a study of T cell repertoires in cytomegalovirus infection. These receptors have no identified antigens. A single record per CDR3 protein comes from TCRdb applying MiXCR to the reads. The table has approximately 990,000 distinct CDR3 sequences, roughly 30% seen once. The material sequenced was cultured CD8+ T cells from PBMCs, taken from culture after CMV antigen stimulation. The receptors originated from a human donor in good health (CMV status not recorded). Some clones in this sample may be carry-over from other donors' samples.

A few counts support this clonotype. This chain joins TRBV4-1 and TRBJ2-2; maybe TRBD2 (5 bases). The ends were cut back, 2 bases at V and 1 base at J, with 14 bases in the middle. This CDR3 has 17 amino acids. Germline values: CDR1 MGHRA, CDR2 YSYEKL. The CDR3 reads CASSQNTRLGNTGELFF. Written as DNA, the CDR3 is TGCGCCAGCAGCCAAAACACTAGATTGGGGAACACCGGGGAGCTGTTTTTT.

This clonotype was seen a handful of times. V gene TRBV15 combines with J gene TRBJ1-1; possible D gene TRBD1, 6 bases. The germline V gene encodes CDR1 LNHNV and CDR2 YYDKDF (reference sequence). The CDR3 spans 12 residues. The germline V and J ends were trimmed by 8 bases and 3 bases, with 10 bases remaining between them. CDR3 loop: CATQGSDTEAFF. CDR3 DNA: TGTGCCACCCAGGGGTCGGACACTGAAGCTTTCTTT.

This clonotype was counted only a few times. CDR3 in DNA: TGTGCCAGTACCGTATATGATGAAGGTTTCTACGGGTTTGGCTACACCTTC. It codes for CASTVYDEGFYGFGYTF. The chain combines TRBV19 with TRBJ1-2, with D unresolved. The CDR3 loop spans 17 amino acids. The V end lost 7 bases, the J end lost 7 bases, and 28 bases lay between the germline ends. The germline CDR1 and CDR2 sequences are LNHDA and SQIVND (reference sequence).

This clonotype occurred many times. The V and J genes are TRBV7-9 and TRBJ1-2, with D perhaps TRBD1 (5 bases). There are 13 residues in the CDR3. CDR1 is SEHNR, CDR2 FQNEAQ, per germline (reference sequence). The V end lost 1 base, the J end lost 4 bases, and 7 bases lay between the germline ends. Here the CDR3 DNA reads TGTGCCAGCAGCTTAGGGACACTCTATGGCTACACCTTC. It codes for CASSLGTLYGYTF.

This clonotype was counted many times. This rearrangement joins TRBV7-9 to TRBJ2-2, with unresolved D. Germline assignment: CDR1 SEHNR and CDR2 FQNEAQ (reference sequence). With 3 bases removed from V and 4 bases from J, the gap between germline ends came to 6 bases. This CDR3 has 13 amino acids. The DNA for the CDR3 is TGTGCCAGCAGCTTCAAGCGCACCGGGGAGCTGTTTTTT. The encoded protein is CASSFKRTGELFF. Together with reference TRBV7-9 and TRBJ2-2, the CDR3 gives the full variable domain: DTGVSQNPRHKITKRGQNVTFRCDPISEHNRLYWYRQTLGQGPEFLTYFQNEAQLEKSRLLSDRFSAERPKGSFSTLEIQRTEQGDSAMYLCASSFKRTGELFFGEGSRLTVL.

This clonotype was counted at least ten times. The CDR3 bases are TGTGCCAGCAGTTTGGGGAGCACATATGGCTACACCTTC. Translating gives CASSLGSTYGYTF. The V call is TRBV27, the J call TRBJ1-2; D gene uncertain. The CDR3 runs 13 residues. Trimming left V 3 bases short and J 5 bases short, with 10 bases between. The germline gives CDR1 MNHEY, CDR2 SMNVEV (reference sequence).

In this sample, this clonotype turned up a few times. The CDR3 nucleotides read TGTGCCAGCAGTTACTCGTCAGCGCTATATGGCTACACCTTC. It is translated as CASSYSSALYGYTF. This sequence joins TRBV6-5 and TRBJ1-2; no definite D call. CDR3 length: 14 amino acids. The V gene lost 0 bases and the J gene lost 5 bases, with 10 bases spanning the gap. Germline V gives CDR1 MNHEY, CDR2 SVGAGI.

This clonotype showed up many times. The CDR3 loop reads CASSFSLSSGEQFF. For the CDR3, the DNA is TGTGCCAGCAGCTTTAGTCTTTCTAGCGGTGAGCAGTTCTTC. The chain employs TRBV7-3 and TRBJ2-1; TRBD2 matches at 7 bases. Trimming took 3 bases from V and 9 from J; bases not matched to a gene: 8. Germline V gene lookup returns CDR1 SGHTA and CDR2 FQGTGA. The CDR3 has 14 residues.

The chain combines TRBV11-3 with TRBJ2-1; TRBD2 is a possible D gene (6 bases). Germline CDR1 is SGHNT and CDR2 is YENEEA. The ends were cut back, 0 bases at V and 7 bases at J, with 13 bases in the middle. The CDR3 runs 15 residues. The CDR3 reads CASSLDPGLLNEQFF. In nucleotides, the CDR3 is TGTGCCAGCAGCTTAGATCCGGGACTTCTAAATGAGCAGTTCTTC. Supplemented by reference TRBV11-3 and TRBJ2-1, the full variable domain reads EAGVVQSPRYKIIEKKQPVAFWCNPISGHNTLYWYLQNLGQGPELLIRYENEEAVDDSQLPKDRFSAERLKGVDSTLKIQPAELGDSAVYLCASSLDPGLLNEQFFGPGTRLTVL.

The chain uses TRBV7-6 and TRBJ1-3; D is ambiguous. V was cut by 4 bases and J by 0 bases, with 7 bases left in between. Germline loops: CDR1 SGHVS, CDR2 FNYEAQ. This CDR3 is built from 14 residues. CDR3 residues: CASSSRDSGNTIYF. In nucleotides, the CDR3 is TGTGCCAGCAGCTCTAGGGACTCTGGAAACACCATATATTTT.